What follows are 18 T cell receptor beta chains derived from one specimen sequenced in a study of human T cells and chemical hapten exposure. TCRdb re-analysed the RACE reads in MiXCR, keeping a single row per CDR3 protein. The data hold around 95,000 distinct CDR3 sequences, with about a tenth observed a single time. The time point is: pre-sensitization, week 0. Regarding treatment: therapeutic diphenylcyclopropenone sensitization with weekly scalp DPC. The material was whole blood, obtained in connection with sensitization to the hapten diphenylcyclopropenone (DPC). These receptor sequences come from a woman in her sixties or seventies with alopecia areata. Some clones in this sample may be carry-over from other donors' samples.

This clonotype was observed a handful of times. This chain connects TRBV29-1 to TRBJ1-2, with D perhaps matching TRBD1 (5 bases). The CDR3 has 14 residues. Germline V gene data show CDR1 as SQVTM and CDR2 as ANQGSEA. Trimming took off 4 bases at V and 9 bases at J, with 21 bases between the two ends. In DNA form, the CDR3 reads TGCAGCGTTGTGTACGGGGGATCACTCTGGAGCTACACCTTC. This translates into CSVVYGGSLWSYTF.

Notes on this clonotype: One end of the junction does not line up with germline, which may come from a read error. V is TRBV5-1 and J is TRBJ2-5; D is unclear. The CDR3 covers 14 residues. The V gene's germline CDR1 is SGHRS and CDR2 YFSETQ. CDR3 in DNA: TGCGTCAGCAGCTTGTGGCTAGACCAAGAGACCCAGTACTTC. Amino acids: CVSSLWLDQETQYF.

This clonotype was seen ten or more times. The V gene is TRBV7-8, the J gene TRBJ2-7; 7 bases fit TRBD1. V lost 5 bases, J lost 2 bases, and 9 bases stayed unmatched. This CDR3 has 15 amino acids. CDR1 SGHVS and CDR2 FQNEAQ come from the germline V gene. The CDR3 nucleotides are TGTGCCAGCAGCCCAAGGGGGACAGCAACCTACGAGCAGTACTTC. It encodes CASSPRGTATYEQYF.

This clonotype was detected ten times or more. For the CDR3, the DNA is TGTGCCAGCAGTGATTCCGAGGTGGATACGCAGTATTTT. Amino acids: CASSDSEVDTQYF. V gene TRBV2 combines with J gene TRBJ2-3; no reliable D call. Trimming pared 3 bases from V and 6 bases from J, leaving 10 bases between. The CDR3 has 13 residues. Per the germline V gene, CDR1 is SNHLY and CDR2 is FYNNEI.

This clonotype was seen only a few times. The chain links TRBV12-3 or TRBV12-4 to TRBJ1-1; perhaps TRBD1 as D (6 bases). CDR3 length equals 15 residues. Trimming stripped 3 bases from V and 2 bases from J, with 13 bases between. The CDR3 DNA sequence: TGTGCCAGCAGTTTGAGCCGGACAGCCAACACTGAAGCTTTCTTT. Translated, it gives CASSLSRTANTEAFF.

Ten or more counts support this clonotype. The chain has TRBV6-1 and TRBJ1-5; D unresolved. CDR3 length: 13 residues. Trimming pared 2 bases from V and 6 bases from J, leaving 8 bases between. CDR1 is MNHNS and CDR2 is SASEGT in the germline V gene. The CDR3 DNA reads TGTGCCAGCAGTGAATTTCCCCGTCAGCCCCAGCATTTT. This encodes CASSEFPRQPQHF.

This chain joins TRBV6-5 and TRBJ2-3, with 8 positions matching TRBD1. CDR1 MNHEY and CDR2 SVGAGI come from the germline V gene. Trimming at V came to 0 bases and at J to 7 bases, leaving 6 bases not matched to a gene. The CDR3 extends over 15 amino acids. The CDR3 loop is CASSYSSQGANTQYF. CDR3 DNA sequence: TGTGCCAGCAGTTACTCGAGTCAGGGGGCAAATACGCAGTATTTT.

This clonotype was recorded many times. This chain connects TRBV12-3 or TRBV12-4 to TRBJ2-5; 7 bases align to TRBD2. V lost 6 bases and J lost 2; bases outside the gene matches: 3. The CDR3 has 13 residues. The CDR3 loop reads CASRLGGQETQYF. CDR3 sequence (DNA): TGTGCCAGCAGGTTGGGGGGGCAAGAGACCCAGTACTTC.

This clonotype has only a few counts. This chain uses TRBV9 with TRBJ2-2; D is uncertain. Germline assignment: CDR1 SGDLS and CDR2 YYNGEE. The V and J ends lost 0 bases and 3 bases respectively, with 18 bases between them. CDR3 size: 18 residues. The CDR3 is CASSVGPNSDRYTGELFF. CDR3 coding DNA: TGTGCCAGCAGCGTAGGGCCAAACTCCGATCGGTACACCGGGGAGCTGTTTTTT.

The table lists this clonotype with many counts. The chain joins TRBV12-3 or TRBV12-4 to TRBJ1-2; the D is unclear. The ends were cut back, 8 bases at V and 6 bases at J, with 19 bases in the middle. This CDR3 region has 14 residues. The CDR3 coding sequence is TGTGCCAGCGGCTCCCACCCGGGTGTTGATGGCTACACCTTC. Protein sequence: CASGSHPGVDGYTF.

The chain has TRBV20-1 and TRBJ1-2, with TRBD1 as a possible D gene (6 bases). V was clipped by 3 bases and J by 6 bases, with 14 bases between them. This CDR3 has 13 residues. Per germline, CDR1 DFQATT and CDR2 SNEGSKA (reference sequence). DNA of the CDR3: TGCAGTGCTAGGAAGGGGGTGTTGAATGGCTACACCTTC. Translation: CSARKGVLNGYTF.

This clonotype was found a few times. The rearrangement links TRBV12-3 or TRBV12-4 to TRBJ1-1, with D perhaps matching TRBD1 (6 bases). This CDR3 contains 15 residues. Trimming removed 7 bases from V and 3 bases from J, with 18 bases in between. CDR3 sequence: CASTFIGGMHTEAFF. The DNA of the CDR3 is TGTGCCAGCACCTTTATAGGGGGAATGCACACTGAAGCTTTCTTT.

V usage is TRBV21-1 and J usage is TRBJ2-7; the table's D call TRBD2 went unverified against the DNA. TRBV21-1 is designated a pseudogene. The CDR3 spans 15 residues. The chain's CDR3 is CASSRWTEAGYEQYF. CDR3 nucleotide sequence: TGTGCCAGCAGTCGCTGGACCGAGGCGGGCTACGAGCAGTACTTC.

The chain recombines TRBV30 with TRBJ1-1; no clear D. V lost 2 bases, J lost 10 bases, and 11 bases lay in between. The CDR3 contains 11 residues. Germline assignment: CDR1 GTSNPN and CDR2 SVGIG (reference sequence). This CDR3 reads CAWSPAPGAFF. As DNA, the CDR3 is TGTGCCTGGAGTCCCGCCCCTGGAGCTTTCTTT.

Remarks on this clonotype: One base away lies a much larger clone, so this may be a sequencing read error. The rearrangement joins TRBV7-9 to TRBJ1-1; D not resolved. Germline assignment: CDR1 SEHNR and CDR2 FQNEAQ (reference sequence). The CDR3 runs to 12 residues. Trimming stripped 8 bases from V and 7 bases from J, with 14 bases between. As DNA, the CDR3 is TGTGCCAGCGGCCTGTTCGAAGGTGAAGCTTTCTTT. Its protein product is CASGLFEGEAFF.

V gene TRBV7-9 combines with J gene TRBJ1-2; 8 bases fit TRBD1. The CDR3 contains 14 residues. Germline CDR1 is SEHNR and CDR2 is FQNEAQ (reference sequence). V was pared by 5 bases and J by 4 bases, with 6 bases of the junction left unmatched. CDR3 residues: CASSAATGVYGYTF. In nucleotides, the CDR3 is TGTGCCAGCAGCGCTGCGACAGGGGTCTATGGCTACACCTTC.

This clonotype was counted many times. The rearrangement uses TRBV6-1 and TRBJ1-6; possible D gene TRBD1, 5 bases. This CDR3 is 15 amino acids long. Germline CDR1 and CDR2: MNHNS and SASEGT. V shed 6 bases and J shed 5 bases, with 14 bases lying between them. Written as DNA, the CDR3 is TGTGCCAGCAGAGCGAGACAGCAAGATAATTCACCCCTCCACTTT. It encodes CASRARQQDNSPLHF.

Notes on this clonotype: Just one base apart from a much larger clone, this may be a read error. V gene TRBV5-1 combines with J gene TRBJ2-7; D is tentatively TRBD1 or TRBD2 (5 bases each). CDR1 and CDR2 (germline): SGHRS, YFSETQ. This CDR3 is built from 14 residues. V gave up 2 bases and J gave up 2 bases, with 11 bases separating them. The CDR3 DNA sequence: TGCGCCAGCAGCTTTAACATGGGGGCCTACGAGCAGTACTTC. Translating gives CASSFNMGAYEQYF.